One sample yielded the 16 T cell receptor beta chains listed below, sequenced in a study of control samples from healthy donors and cancer patients. The table came from immunoSEQ multiplex PCR; TCRdb's copy has only in-frame clones and leaves some out. Among 130,000 or so clones listed, about 90% were seen once. Sequencing was done on a sample of PBMCs. Receptors were obtained from a man in his fifties or sixties with head and neck cancer.

This clone occurred once. The chain recombines TRBV5-6 with TRBJ2-4; D is ambiguous. Germline CDR1 SGHDT, CDR2 YYEEEE. The CDR3 sequence is 14 residues long. V lost 0 bases and J lost 6, with 10 bases in between. The CDR3 loop reads CASSLARIGNIQYF. The CDR3 coding sequence is TGTGCCAGCAGCTTGGCCAGAATCGGAAACATTCAGTACTTC.

The J gene is TRBJ1-6, the V gene TRBV6-4; 8 bases match TRBD1. CDR1 and CDR2 (germline): MRHNA, SNTAGT. V gave up 6 bases and J gave up 6 bases; unmatched junction bases: 7. This CDR3 spans 15 amino acids. The CDR3 nucleotides read TGTGCCAGCAGCGTAGGACAGGGACTTAATTCACCCCTCCACTTT. Amino acids: CASSVGQGLNSPLHF.

The V call is TRBV3-1 (or the pseudogene TRBV3-2), the J call TRBJ2-2; D might be TRBD1 (6 bases). Germline-derived CDR1 and CDR2 are LGHDT and YNNKEL (reference sequence). The germline V and J ends were trimmed by 4 bases and 5 bases, with 11 bases remaining between them. This CDR3 spans 14 amino acids. CDR3 DNA sequence: TGTGCCAGCAGCCTGTCCGGGACAACCGGGGAGCTGTTTTTT. This encodes CASSLSGTTGELFF.

The CDR3: CSATDPSGANVLTF. CDR3 sequence (DNA): TGCAGTGCTACTGACCCCTCTGGGGCCAACGTCCTGACTTTC. V gene TRBV20-1 combines with J gene TRBJ2-6; D uncertain. Trimming pared 4 bases from V and 0 bases from J, leaving 7 bases between. CDR1 and CDR2 from the germline V gene are DFQATT and SNEGSKA (reference sequence). This CDR3 contains 14 residues.

This clone was observed a handful of times. The CDR3 is CASSDRISAQYF. The CDR3, as DNA: TGCGCCAGCAGTGATCGTATATCTGCGCAGTACTTC. The J gene is TRBJ2-7, the V gene TRBV10-1; D not resolved. The CDR3 runs to 12 residues. Per germline, CDR1 WNHNN and CDR2 SYGVQD (reference sequence). Trimming left V 3 bases short and J 9 bases short, with 12 bases between.

The chain combines TRBV27 with TRBJ2-7; D remains ambiguous. From germline, CDR1 is MNHEY and CDR2 SMNVEV (reference sequence). The CDR3 is 15 amino acids. V lost 0 bases and J 0 bases, leaving 9 bases between the germline ends. CDR3 region: CASSLSRSHSYEQYF. As DNA, the CDR3 is TGTGCCAGCAGTTTATCTCGCTCTCACTCCTACGAGCAGTACTTC.

J is TRBJ1-1 and V is TRBV12-3 or TRBV12-4; D unclear. The CDR3 runs 12 residues. Trimming took 0 bases from V and 7 from J, leaving 6 bases between them. The CDR3: CASSLAPREAFF. The CDR3 nucleotides read TGTGCCAGCAGTTTAGCGCCTCGTGAAGCTTTCTTT.

Here the CDR3 DNA reads TGTGCCAGCAGTGCCTCTGCCGGGGGGGTTATTGAGCAGTTCTTC. This translates into CASSASAGGVIEQFF. The chain carries TRBV6-4 and TRBJ2-1; 8 bases line up with TRBD2. V trimming: 4 bases; J trimming: 9 bases; junction bases outside the gene matches: 11. CDR1 and CDR2 from the germline V gene are MRHNA and SNTAGT. The CDR3 spans 15 residues.

This chain's CDR3 is CASSLDGRRTEAFF. The CDR3 DNA follows: TGCGCCAGCAGCTTGGACGGTAGGAGGACTGAAGCTTTCTTT. The J gene is TRBJ1-1, the V gene TRBV5-1; unclear D gene. The ends were cut back, 0 bases at V and 5 bases at J, with 11 bases in the middle. The CDR3 contains 14 residues. Germline lookup yields CDR1 SGHRS and CDR2 YFSETQ.

The chain is built from TRBV5-1 and TRBJ2-7; no reliable D call. V dropped 1 base and J dropped 2 bases, with 10 bases sitting between them. CDR3 size: 14 residues. Germline V gene data show CDR1 as SGHRS and CDR2 as YFSETQ. The CDR3 DNA is TGCGCCAGCAGCTTGTACAGAGAGGCCTACGAGCAGTACTTC. It codes for CASSLYREAYEQYF.

This clone was picked up one time. The chain uses TRBV5-1 and TRBJ1-2, with 7 bases identical to TRBD1. V was clipped by 3 bases and J by 0 bases; unmatched bases: 5. The CDR3 sequence is 15 residues long. Per the germline V gene, CDR1 is SGHRS and CDR2 is YFSETQ. CDR3 DNA: TGCGCCAGCAGCTGGCAGGGGGGACCTAACTATGGCTACACCTTC. Protein: CASSWQGGPNYGYTF.

This chain uses TRBV6-1 with TRBJ1-3, with D possibly being TRBD1 (5 bases). V was trimmed by 4 bases and J by 0 bases, leaving 13 bases between them. Looked up from germline, CDR1 is MNHNS and CDR2 is SASEGT. The CDR3 has 16 residues. DNA for the CDR3: TGTGCCAGCAGTGTTTGGAGAGGGGACTCTGGAAACACCATATATTTT. Translation gives CASSVWRGDSGNTIYF.

This rearrangement joins TRBV12-3 or TRBV12-4 to TRBJ2-1; unclear D gene. The CDR3 spans 12 residues. V lost 6 bases to trimming and J lost 4 bases, with 7 bases between them. The DNA for the CDR3 is TGTGCCAGCAGCCCACGTTACAATGAGCAGTTCTTC. It is translated as CASSPRYNEQFF.

This clone was found a few times. V gene TRBV4-1 combines with J gene TRBJ2-1; no firm D call. The germline V gene has CDR1 MGHRA and CDR2 YSYEKL. The CDR3 sequence is 13 residues long. Deletions cut 2 bases from V and 4 bases from J, with 6 bases between. CDR3 sequence: CASSQWSYNEQFF. The CDR3 nucleotides are TGCGCCAGCAGCCAATGGAGTTACAATGAGCAGTTCTTC.

Only a few counts were recorded for this clone. The chain employs TRBV3-1 (or the pseudogene TRBV3-2) and TRBJ1-2; tentative D call: TRBD1 (6 bases). Trimming left V 2 bases short and J 7 bases short, with 14 bases between. CDR1 LGHDT and CDR2 YNNKEL come from the germline V gene (reference sequence). The CDR3 sequence is 14 residues long. CDR3 bases: TGTGCCAGCAGCCAAAGGGACAACCGTGGTGGCTACACCTTC. As protein: CASSQRDNRGGYTF.

This chain connects TRBV24-1 to TRBJ2-1; 8 nucleotides align to TRBD2. The CDR3 totals 14 residues. With V trimmed by 1 base and J by 7 bases, 2 bases remained unmatched. Germline CDR1 reads KGHDR; CDR2 reads SFDVKD. In nucleotides, the CDR3 is TGTGCCACCAGTGATTTTACGGGAGGGAATGAGCAGTTCTTC. Protein sequence: CATSDFTGGNEQFF.